These T cell receptor beta chains were read from a single sample in a study of identical twins. Each CDR3 protein is one row after TCRdb ran MiXCR on the 5' RACE reads. The sample records roughly 1.6 million distinct CDR3 sequences, about 31% being singletons. Sequencing was carried out using cord blood. These receptors were collected from a newborn girl in good health. The CDR3 runs from the conserved cysteine through the conserved F or W. The D gene is left open where the match is weak. Only part of the rows carry a size: once, few, many, or a class if the clone is expanded.

few	TRBV6-1	16	TRBD1	TRBJ1-2	TGTGCCAGCAGAAGACAGGGGATAAGAGGGGACTATGGCTACACCTTC	CASRRQGIRGDYGYTF
once	TRBV24-1	13	TRBD1	TRBJ1-1	TGTGCCACCACCACGACAGGGGGGACTGAAGCTTTCTTT	CATTTTGGTEAFF
few	TRBV4-2	19	-	TRBJ2-3	TGTGCCAGCAGCCAACACACCGGGACTCTACTCCCTAGCACAGATACGCAGTATTTT	CASSQHTGTLLPSTDTQYF
-	TRBV24-1	18	-	TRBJ2-1	TGTGCCACCAGTGATTCCCGTATTACAGCGAGCTCCTACAATGAGCAGTTCTTC	CATSDSRITASSYNEQFF
-	TRBV6-5	14	TRBD1	TRBJ2-1	TGTGCCAGCAGTTATTTCAGGGGGCGGAATGAGCAGTTCTTC	CASSYFRGRNEQFF
few	TRBV6-1	14	-	TRBJ1-2	TGTGCCAGCAGTGGAAATCCTACCCCGGGGGGCTACACCTTC	CASSGNPTPGGYTF
many	TRBV25-1	15	TRBD1	TRBJ1-2	TGTGCCAGCAGTGATGGAGGACAGGGACTTTATGGCTACACCTTC	CASSDGGQGLYGYTF
few	TRBV6-1	16	-	TRBJ1-2	TGTGCCAGCAGTGAAGGGGGAAAGGTCGGGGTCTATGGCTACACCTTC	CASSEGGKVGVYGYTF
-	TRBV5-1	14	-	TRBJ2-5	TGCGCCAGCAGGGGAGGAGCGGTCCAAGAGACCCAGTACTTC	CASRGGAVQETQYF
-	TRBV7-2	15	TRBD2	TRBJ2-1	TGTGCCAGCAGCCTTAGCGGGGGAAACCACAATGAGCAGTTCTTC	CASSLSGGNHNEQFF
few	TRBV20-1	16	-	TRBJ1-6	TGCAGTGCTAGAGATGGTAGTGAGAGTCCCAATTCACCCCTCCACTTT	CSARDGSESPNSPLHF
-	TRBV27	14	TRBD2	TRBJ2-5	TGTGCCAGCACCCCACATCTAGCGGAAGAGACCCAGTACTTC	CASTPHLAEETQYF
-	TRBV10-3	16	TRBD1	TRBJ2-7	TGTGCCATCAGTCAACGACAGGGTGTAGAGAGGTACGAGCAGTACTTC	CAISQRQGVERYEQYF
few	TRBV7-9	18	TRBD1	TRBJ2-4	TGTGCCAGCAGCTTAGGTCCGACAGGGCTACTAGCCAAAAACATTCAGTACTTC	CASSLGPTGLLAKNIQYF
few	TRBV5-1	14	-	TRBJ2-3	TGCGCCAGCAGCACCGGACCGACCACAGATACGCAGTATTTT	CASSTGPTTDTQYF
few	TRBV20-1	18	TRBD1	TRBJ1-2	TGCAGTGCTACCAGATACAGGGGCCCGGGCGGACGCAACTATGGCTACACCTTC	CSATRYRGPGGRNYGYTF
-	TRBV7-2	18	-	TRBJ2-7	TGTGCCAGCAGCCAACAAGTCGCGGCCTCCCCCGGACTGGGGGAGCAGTACTTC	CASSQQVAASPGLGEQYF
-	TRBV21-1	16	-	TRBJ2-1	TGTGCCAGCAGCAAAGCCGGGGTTGACTCCTACGATGAGCAGTTCTTC	CASSKAGVDSYDEQFF
few	TRBV9	15	-	TRBJ2-3	TGTGCCAGCAGCGTAGGGGCGTGGCTGATAGATACGCAGTATTTT	CASSVGAWLIDTQYF
many	TRBV9	14	-	TRBJ2-3	TGTGCCAGCAGCGTCACTAGAGGCACAGATACGCAGTATTTT	CASSVTRGTDTQYF
-	TRBV2	16	TRBD2	TRBJ2-5	TGTGCCAGCAGTCATATAACTAGCGGGGGGCACAATGAGCAGTACTTC	CASSHITSGGHNEQYF
few	TRBV11-2	15	TRBD1	TRBJ1-2	TGTGCCAGCAGCTTCTTGGGGGACAGGGCCTATGGCTACACCTTC	CASSFLGDRAYGYTF
few	TRBV12-3/TRBV12-4	15	-	TRBJ1-6	TGTGCCAGCAGCCCGACACCGTTACGCCATTCACCCCTCCACTTT	CASSPTPLRHSPLHF
few	TRBV2	13	TRBD1	TRBJ2-7	TGTGCCAGCAACAGGGGAAACTACTACGAGCAGTACTTC	CASNRGNYYEQYF
once	TRBV7-9	16	TRBD2	TRBJ2-7	TGTGCCAGCAGCTCAACACCGGGACTAGGGGTCGATGAGCAGTACTTC	CASSSTPGLGVDEQYF
-	TRBV29-1	16	-	TRBJ1-2	TGCAGCGTTAAATGGACTCGGGAGAGGGTTAACTATGGCTACACCTTC	CSVKWTRERVNYGYTF
-	TRBV6-8	14	-	TRBJ2-7	TGTGCCAGCAACCTCGACACGCGCTCCTACGAGCAGTACTTC	CASNLDTRSYEQYF
-	TRBV4-2	16	TRBD2	TRBJ2-7	TGTGCCAGCAGCCAAGAGTCCAGCGGGAGAGGTAACGAGCAGTACTTC	CASSQESSGRGNEQYF
few	TRBV7-2	16	TRBD2	TRBJ2-7	TGTGCCAGCAGCTACACCGGGACTAGCGGAACATACGAGCAGTACTTC	CASSYTGTSGTYEQYF
-	TRBV7-8	19	TRBD2	TRBJ2-7	TGTGCCAGCAGCTTAGGGTTTGGGACTAGCGGCCAGTCCCACTACGAGCAGTACTTC	CASSLGFGTSGQSHYEQYF
-	TRBV10-3	13	TRBD1	TRBJ1-1	TGTGCCATCAAGGTGGGACAGGGTAATGAGGCTTTCTTT	CAIKVGQGNEAFF
-	TRBV7-2	14	-	TRBJ2-7	TGTGCCAGCAGCTTTACAGGGCCCTCCTACGAGCAGTACTTC	CASSFTGPSYEQYF
-	TRBV5-1	15	TRBD1	TRBJ2-2	TGCGCCAGCACACTAGACAGGGGCAACACCGGGGAGCTGTTTTTT	CASTLDRGNTGELFF
-	TRBV29-1	14	TRBD1	TRBJ1-6	TGCAGCGTTTATACGGGACAGGGGTGTTCACCCCTCCACTTT	CSVYTGQGCSPLHF
-	TRBV29-1	15	-	TRBJ2-7	TGCAGCGCTGAATTAGGGGGGAATATCTCCTACGAGCAGTACTTC	CSAELGGNISYEQYF
-	TRBV21-1	17	-	TRBJ2-7	TGTGCCAGCAGCAAATTCTCCCTAGCGGGAGTCTGTAATGAGCAGTACTTC	CASSKFSLAGVCNEQYF
few	TRBV20-1	15	TRBD2	TRBJ2-3	TGCAGTGCTACCAAATCTAGCGGGAGTACAGATACGCAGTATTTT	CSATKSSGSTDTQYF
few	TRBV20-1	12	-	TRBJ2-7	TGCAGTGCTAGAGATTGGTTCTACGAGCAGTACTTC	CSARDWFYEQYF
-	TRBV9	16	TRBD1	TRBJ1-1	TGTGCCAGCAGCGTAGACCCGGACAGGGTGAACACTGAAGCTTTCTTT	CASSVDPDRVNTEAFF
-	TRBV20-1	14	-	TRBJ2-5	TGCAGTGCTAGAGATGCGGGGTACCAAGAGACCCAGTACTTC	CSARDAGYQETQYF
many	TRBV4-2	11	-	TRBJ1-6	TGTGCCAGCAGCGAGAATTCACCCCTCCACTTT	CASSENSPLHF
many	TRBV4-2	14	-	TRBJ1-4	TGTGCCAGCTCACCGACAACAACTAATGAAAAACTGTTTTTT	CASSPTTTNEKLFF
-	TRBV4-1	17	TRBD2	TRBJ2-6	TGCGCCAGCAGCCAAGTAGCGGGAGTAGGTGGGGCCAACGTCCTGACTTTC	CASSQVAGVGGANVLTF
once	TRBV7-7	17	TRBD1	TRBJ2-5	TGTGCTAGCAGCTCCCGGGACAGGGGGGGCGAATACAATGAGCAGTACTTC	CASSSRDRGGEYNEQYF
few	TRBV12-5	16	TRBD2	TRBJ2-1	TGTGCTAGTGGTCCTACGACTAGCGGGAGGGCCTTTGAGCAGTTCTTC	CASGPTTSGRAFEQFF
few	TRBV29-1	14	-	TRBJ2-5	TGCAGCGTAACCGTTACAGGGAGACCCTGGGAGCAGTACTTC	CSVTVTGRPWEQYF
many	TRBV4-2	16	-	TRBJ2-7	TGTGCCAGCAGCCAAGCCCATGGACCGGAGACCTACGAGCAGTACTTC	CASSQAHGPETYEQYF
-	TRBV11-1	21	TRBD2	TRBJ2-7	TGTGCCAGCAGCTTAGGGCGGACTAGCGGGAGATCAGGGGTGGGGCTCTACGAGCAGTACTTC	CASSLGRTSGRSGVGLYEQYF
few	TRBV20-1	15	-	TRBJ2-3	TGCAGTGCTAGAGATGGGTCTAGTAGGCGGTGGACGCAGTATTTT	CSARDGSSRRWTQYF
few	TRBV15	12	-	TRBJ2-4	TGTGCCACCAGCCCTCGGGTAAACATTCAGTACTTC	CATSPRVNIQYF
-	TRBV3-1	14	-	TRBJ1-4	TGTGCCAGCAGCCCCTTTTCTCCCCGCGGAAAACTGTTTTTT	CASSPFSPRGKLFF
-	TRBV4-1	16	TRBD1	TRBJ1-4	TGCGCCAGCAGCCAATACAAACAGGGGGCTAATGAAAAACTGTTTTTT	CASSQYKQGANEKLFF
few	TRBV7-9	13	-	TRBJ1-1	TGTGCCAGCAGCTTAGTTCCGGGGAGTGAAGCTTTCTTT	CASSLVPGSEAFF
-	TRBV7-9	12	-	TRBJ2-1	TGTGCCAGCAGCGGATGGTACAATGAGCAGTTCTTC	CASSGWYNEQFF
-	TRBV25-1	14	-	TRBJ2-7	TGTGCCAGCAGTGAGCTTCAGGGGACCTACGAGCAGTACTTC	CASSELQGTYEQYF
-	TRBV5-1	15	TRBD2	TRBJ2-1	TGCGCCAGCTTCCCTGGGACTAGCGGAGACAATGAGCAGTTCTTC	CASFPGTSGDNEQFF
-	TRBV27	15	TRBD2	TRBJ2-5	TGTGCCAGCAGACCTATAGCGGGCCCAGCATGGGAGCAGTACTTC	CASRPIAGPAWEQYF
few	TRBV28	15	-	TRBJ2-3	TGTGCCAGCAGTTGGGGGACCTATAACACAGATACGCAGTATTTT	CASSWGTYNTDTQYF
-	TRBV7-9	12	-	TRBJ1-2	TGTGCCAGCACATTTGAGTATGGGGGCTACACCTTC	CASTFEYGGYTF